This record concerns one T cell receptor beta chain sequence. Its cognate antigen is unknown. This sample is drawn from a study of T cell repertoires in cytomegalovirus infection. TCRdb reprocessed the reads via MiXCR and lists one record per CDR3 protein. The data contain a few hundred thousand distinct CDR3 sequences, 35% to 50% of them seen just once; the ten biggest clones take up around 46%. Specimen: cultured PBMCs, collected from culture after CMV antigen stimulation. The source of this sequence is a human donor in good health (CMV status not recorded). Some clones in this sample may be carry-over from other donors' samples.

Here the CDR3 reads CASSLEVGSYEQYF. As DNA, the CDR3 is TGTGCCAGCAGCTTAGAGGTCGGCTCCTACGAGCAGTACTTC. The chain recombines TRBV7-6 with TRBJ2-7, with D unresolved. Deletions cut 1 base from V and 0 bases from J, with 7 bases between. The CDR3 runs to 14 residues. Germline V gene lookup returns CDR1 SGHVS and CDR2 FNYEAQ.